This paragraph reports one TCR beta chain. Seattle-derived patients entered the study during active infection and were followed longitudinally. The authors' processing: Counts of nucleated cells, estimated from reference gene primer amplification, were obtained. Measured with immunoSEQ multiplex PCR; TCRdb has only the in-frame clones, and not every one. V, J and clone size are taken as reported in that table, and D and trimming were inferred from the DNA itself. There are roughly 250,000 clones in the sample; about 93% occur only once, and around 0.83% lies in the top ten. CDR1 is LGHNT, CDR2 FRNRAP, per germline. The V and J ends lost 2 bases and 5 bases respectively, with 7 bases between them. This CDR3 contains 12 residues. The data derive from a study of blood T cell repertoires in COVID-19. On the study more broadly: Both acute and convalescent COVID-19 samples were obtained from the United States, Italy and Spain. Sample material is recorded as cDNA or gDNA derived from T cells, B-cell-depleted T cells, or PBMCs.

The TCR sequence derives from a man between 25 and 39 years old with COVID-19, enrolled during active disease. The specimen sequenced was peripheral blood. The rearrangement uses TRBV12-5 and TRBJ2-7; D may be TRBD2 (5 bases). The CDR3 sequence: CASGLNGNEQYF. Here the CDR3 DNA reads TGTGCTAGTGGTTTGAACGGGAACGAGCAGTACTTC.